This T cell receptor beta chain derives from a study of shared T cell receptors in the human thymus. Data came from immunoSEQ multiplex PCR; TCRdb stores just in-frame clones and leaves some out. This sample has over 350,000 clones, with around 95% found just once. The ends were cut back, 3 bases at V and 6 bases at J, with 7 bases in the middle. The CDR3 is 11 amino acids. CDR1 SGHRS and CDR2 YFSETQ come from the germline V gene. Sequencing input: thymocytes. This chain uses TRBV5-1 with TRBJ2-7; TRBD2 might be the D (6 bases). This TCR was sampled from a human donor. Written as DNA, the CDR3 is TGCGCCAGCAGCTGGGGAGGCGAGCAGTACTTC. Translation gives CASSWGGEQYF. Full variable domain (remainder filled in from reference TRBV5-1 and TRBJ2-7): KAGVTQTPRYLIKTRGQQVTLSCSPISGHRSVSWYQQTPGQGLQFLFEYFSETQRNKGNFPGRFSGRQFSNSRSEMNVSTLELGDSALYLCASSWGGEQYFGPGTRLTVT.